This entry concerns a single T cell receptor beta chain. The antigen is not known. This sample is drawn from a study of early T cells in non-severe SARS-CoV-2 infection. Study at large: Sequencing of unsorted whole blood was done on bulk RNA, leaving chains unpaired. The study's findings and limits: There was a bias toward anti-spike CD8 responses in VDJdb matching, which missed private and CD4 specificities.

Germline V gives CDR1 SGHKS, CDR2 YYEKEE (reference sequence). The CDR3 has 15 residues. V dropped 3 bases and J dropped 4 bases, with 17 bases sitting between them. The TCR library protocol was used to attach unique molecular identifiers. These identifiers were attached to individual cDNA molecules. TCRdb ran MiXCR on the 5' RACE reads and lists one entry per CDR3 protein. The sample has roughly 99,000 distinct CDR3 sequences; about 12% are singletons. Material: whole blood, obtained at baseline. This TCR came from an adult who was a healthcare worker with PCR-confirmed SARS-CoV-2 infection or an uninfected control (not recorded which). The chain carries TRBV5-5 and TRBJ2-7, with D possibly matching TRBD2 (6 bases). CDR3 nucleotides: TGTGCCAGCAGCTCTTGGCGCGGGGAAGGATACGAGCAGTACTTC. This encodes CASSSWRGEGYEQYF.